The sequence of this T cell receptor beta chain was determined in a study of T cell changes during pregnancy in multiple sclerosis. The CDR3 consists of 16 residues. V dropped 5 bases and J dropped 4; count of bases not matched to a gene: 10. Germline CDR1 reads SGHAT; CDR2 reads FQNNGV. Some clones are missing from TCRdb's copy, which holds only in-frame ones; the method was immunoSEQ multiplex PCR. The sample contains fewer than 85,000 clones, 93% of which appear only once. The sequence came from a female donor with multiple sclerosis, enrolled in a pregnancy study. The sequences come from peripheral blood, collected in the second trimester of pregnancy. The chain is built from TRBV11-2 and TRBJ2-1, with 8 nucleotides matching TRBD1. CDR3 bases: TGTGCCAGCAGCCTCCCAGGGGGCGCGGGTTACAATGAGCAGTTCTTC. The encoded protein is CASSLPGGAGYNEQFF.